This T cell receptor (beta chain) emerged from a study of T cell responses to AZD1222 COVID-19 vaccine. Profiling relied on immunoSEQ multiplex PCR, and the TCRdb table lists in-frame clones only, not all of them. The table shows more than 90,000 clones, with 90% occurring only once. The CDR3 has 13 amino acids. Trimming cost V 2 bases and J 2 bases, with 9 bases left between them. Germline V gene data show CDR1 as GTSNPN and CDR2 as SVGIG (reference sequence). The TCR sequence derives from an adult in good health. Here the sequenced sample was peripheral blood, taken on day 0 of AZD1222 vaccination. V gene TRBV30 combines with J gene TRBJ1-2, with D uncertain. CDR3 protein: CAWSKGINYGYTF. Here the CDR3 DNA reads TGTGCCTGGAGTAAGGGTATAAACTATGGCTACACCTTC.